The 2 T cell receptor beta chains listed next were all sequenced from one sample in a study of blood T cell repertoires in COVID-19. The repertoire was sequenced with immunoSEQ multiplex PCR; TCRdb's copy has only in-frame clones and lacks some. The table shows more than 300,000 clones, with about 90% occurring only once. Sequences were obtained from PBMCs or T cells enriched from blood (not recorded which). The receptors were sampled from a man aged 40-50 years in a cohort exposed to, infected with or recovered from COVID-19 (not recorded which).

This CDR3 is CASSSSGQGTSTHEQYF. The DNA for the CDR3 is TGTGCCAGCAGCAGCTCGGGACAGGGGACCTCTACACACGAGCAGTACTTC. The chain joins TRBV5-5 to TRBJ2-7; 10 nucleotides agree with TRBD1. The CDR3 is made up of 17 amino acids. V trimming: 4 bases; J trimming: 5 bases; junction bases outside the gene matches: 15. Germline lookup yields CDR1 SGHKS and CDR2 YYEKEE (reference sequence).

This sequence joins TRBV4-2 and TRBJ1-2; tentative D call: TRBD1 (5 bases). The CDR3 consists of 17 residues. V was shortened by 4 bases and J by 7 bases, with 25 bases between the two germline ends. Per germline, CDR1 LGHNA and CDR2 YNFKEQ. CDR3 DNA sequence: TGTGCCAGCAGCCCCCTTTTCAGCGGGGCCGGGGTGAGTGGCTACACCTTC. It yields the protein CASSPLFSGAGVSGYTF.